These T cell receptor beta chains were read from a single sample in a study of blood T cell repertoires in COVID-19. Profiling relied on immunoSEQ multiplex PCR, and the TCRdb table lists in-frame clones only, not all of them. The top ten clones hold about 9.4% of a sample with fewer than 400,000 clones, around nine tenths of them seen once. Sequenced: PBMCs or T cells enriched from blood (not recorded which). These receptors were taken from a woman in her forties or fifties who had recovered from COVID-19. Both conserved end residues are part of each CDR3.

v_call cdr3_aa
TRBV28 CASSWGTGDVSNQPQHF
TRBV6-5 CASSYSRTSSNEQFF
TRBV7-3 CASSGTGTGRYNEQFF
TRBV9 CASSPSSGGPTGELFF
TRBV12-5 CASGSQLSQLDGYTF
TRBV28 CASSTLTGLREKLFF
TRBV28 CASSTQGVTHGYTF
TRBV27 CASSLNLDTQYF
TRBV29-1 CSVLAGGDETQYF
TRBV7-8 CASSSGLAGTTSTDTQYF
TRBV18 CASSPTGTYSNQPQHF
TRBV27 CASSLDRVNTEAFF
TRBV18 CASSPSAGEGSPLHF
TRBV29-1 CSVAGGAYNEQFF
TRBV30 CAWSGQGSEKLFF
TRBV19 CASSKVRAGVEAYEQYF